This T cell receptor beta chain derives from a study of blood T cells in healthy people across ages. Germline CDR1 MNHEY, CDR2 SVGEGT. This CDR3 contains 12 residues. The V gene lost 6 bases and the J gene lost 2 bases, with 7 bases spanning the gap. This clonotype was observed at least ten times. Alongside a J-beta primer mix, a sample-barcoded 5' primer served in a second PCR lasting roughly 6 to 11 cycles. TCRdb reprocessed the 5' RACE reads via MiXCR and lists one record per CDR3 protein. The sample lists 1.5 million to 2 million distinct CDR3 sequences; 25% to 30% were seen once. Researchers report isolating at least 7 million PBMCs per sample.

Sequencing was done on a sample of blood. The chain joins TRBV6-2 or TRBV6-3 to TRBJ1-2; D not resolved. The clonotype was recovered from a woman aged 30 to 39 in good health. The CDR3 coding sequence is TGTGCCAGCAGGGAGCTGAACTATGGCTACACCTTC. Translation gives CASRELNYGYTF.